The clone carrying this TCR beta chain was counted many times. From the 5' RACE reads, TCRdb called clonotypes with MiXCR, one entry per CDR3 protein. The sample lists 38,000 or so distinct CDR3 sequences, 3.5% to 5.5% occurring once. These data belong to a study of T cells of healthy individuals. Trimming took off 5 bases at V and 4 bases at J, with 17 bases between the two ends. This CDR3 is 15 amino acids long. Germline V lookup: CDR1 SEHNR, CDR2 FQNEAQ (reference sequence). The chain joins TRBV7-9 to TRBJ1-1, with a possible D match to TRBD1 (6 bases). This TCR derives from a human donor in good health. DNA for the CDR3: TGTGCCAGCAGCCCGAGGACAGTTAGGGGCACTGAAGCTTTCTTT. It is translated as CASSPRTVRGTEAFF.